A single sample is the source of the 19 T cell receptor beta chains below, sequenced in a study of cytomegalovirus exposure and HLA in healthy donors. This PCR relied on a set of 60 Vbeta primers and 13 Jbeta primers. Assay used: immunoSEQ multiplex PCR; TCRdb lists only in-frame clones, some missing. Here the sample spans about 180,000 clones, 77% being singletons. The sequenced sample consisted of PBMCs. The origin of the receptors is a woman aged 55 to 70 in good health and CMV-seropositive.

CDR3 amino acids: CASSKLTAGPNEQFF. DNA of the CDR3: TGTGCCAGCAGTAAACTCACAGCGGGGCCGAATGAGCAGTTCTTC. The chain couples TRBV6-6 to TRBJ2-1, with 7 bases identical to TRBD2. After removal of 5 bases from V and 7 bases from J, the junction contained 11 bases not matched to a gene. The CDR3 runs 15 residues. Germline CDR1 is MNHNY and CDR2 is SVGAGI (reference sequence).

This chain connects TRBV2 to TRBJ1-5; tentative D call: TRBD1 (5 bases). The CDR3 consists of 14 residues. V lost 3 bases and J 2 bases, leaving 8 bases between the germline ends. From germline, CDR1 is SNHLY and CDR2 FYNNEI. The CDR3 nucleotides read TGTGCCAGCAGTGACAGGGCAGGCAATCAGCCCCAGCATTTT. It specifies CASSDRAGNQPQHF.

This clone has just a few counts. CDR3 sequence reads: CASSLALAGVGETQYF. The DNA for the CDR3 is TGCGCCAGCAGCTTGGCCCTAGCGGGAGTCGGGGAGACCCAGTACTTC. The chain combines TRBV5-1 with TRBJ2-5; 10 bases are shared with TRBD2. After removal of 0 bases from V and 5 bases from J, the junction contained 7 bases not matched to a gene. This CDR3 region has 16 residues. Germline values: CDR1 SGHRS, CDR2 YFSETQ.

The chain employs TRBV4-2 and TRBJ1-6; 9 bases align to TRBD1. This CDR3 comprises 17 residues. V dropped 2 bases and J dropped 14; count of bases not matched to a gene: 16. Germline-derived CDR1 and CDR2 are LGHNA and YNFKEQ. The CDR3 region has the DNA TGTGCCAGCAGCCAAACTCCGGGACAGGGCGACGGTAATACCCTCCACTTT. This codes for CASSQTPGQGDGNTLHF.

The chain uses TRBV7-2 and TRBJ2-3, with D unclear. Germline assignment: CDR1 SGHTA and CDR2 FQGNSA. The V and J ends lost 5 bases and 2 bases respectively, with 14 bases between them. CDR3 length equals 15 residues. CDR3 DNA: TGTGCCAGCAGCCGCCCACTTATCAACACAGATACGCAGTATTTT. Its protein is CASSRPLINTDTQYF.

V and J are TRBV11-2 and TRBJ2-7; D remains unclear. Trimming took off 5 bases at V and 3 bases at J, with 5 bases between the two ends. This CDR3 has 11 residues. The V gene's germline CDR1 is SGHAT and CDR2 FQNNGV. The DNA of the CDR3 is TGTGCCAGCAGCGCGATCTACGAGCAGTACTTC. It specifies CASSAIYEQYF.

This chain joins TRBV5-1 and TRBJ2-1; TRBD2 matches at 9 bases. Germline CDR1 and CDR2: SGHRS and YFSETQ. The CDR3 spans 15 residues. J was trimmed by 9 bases and V by 5 bases; bases with no gene match: 12. The CDR3 DNA sequence: TGCGCCAGCAGGGTAGGGGCGGGAGGGAGGAGTGAGCAGTTCTTC. This gives the protein CASRVGAGGRSEQFF. The variable domain in full, completed from reference TRBV5-1 and TRBJ2-1, reads KAGVTQTPRYLIKTRGQQVTLSCSPISGHRSVSWYQQTPGQGLQFLFEYFSETQRNKGNFPGRFSGRQFSNSRSEMNVSTLELGDSALYLCASRVGAGGRSEQFFGPGTRLTVL.

There are many counts of this clone. The genes are TRBV5-4 and TRBJ1-2; D gene uncertain. The V end was cut by 0 bases, the J end by 3 bases, with 9 bases between. The CDR3 loop spans 14 amino acids. Germline V gives CDR1 SGHNT, CDR2 YYREEE (reference sequence). The CDR3 DNA sequence: TGTGCCAGCAGCTTGGCCGGCAGCGACTATGGCTACACCTTC. The encoded protein is CASSLAGSDYGYTF.

The gene calls are TRBV4-1 and TRBJ2-5; D remains ambiguous. Germline V gives CDR1 MGHRA, CDR2 YSYEKL. The CDR3 contains 14 residues. Trimming stripped 0 bases from V and 5 bases from J, with 10 bases between. CDR3 region: CASSQDEATETQYF. The CDR3 DNA follows: TGCGCCAGCAGCCAAGATGAGGCGACCGAGACCCAGTACTTC.

This clone was detected a few times. The J gene is TRBJ2-1, the V gene TRBV9; 12 nucleotides agree with TRBD2. Unmatched junction bases numbered 5, after V lost 4 bases and J lost 0 bases. The CDR3 length is 17 residues. Germline-derived CDR1 and CDR2 are SGDLS and YYNGEE. Here the CDR3 reads CASSPGLAGSSYNEQFF. In DNA, the CDR3 is TGTGCCAGCAGCCCCGGACTAGCGGGGAGCTCCTACAATGAGCAGTTCTTC.

The CDR3 is CASSKTGGAPGIEKLFF. The CDR3 DNA is TGTGCCAGCAGCAAAACGGGGGGCGCCCCCGGGATTGAAAAACTGTTTTTT. The chain carries TRBV7-3 and TRBJ1-4, with D maybe TRBD1 (6 bases). Germline loops: CDR1 SGHTA, CDR2 FQGTGA. Trimming left V 5 bases short and J 7 bases short, with 23 bases between. The CDR3 extends over 17 amino acids.

The gene calls are TRBV6-6 and TRBJ1-2; 9 nucleotides match TRBD1. The CDR3 has 16 residues. The V and J ends lost 5 bases and 5 bases, in that order; junction bases with no gene match: 12. Germline loops: CDR1 MNHNY, CDR2 SVGAGI (reference sequence). The CDR3 DNA reads as TGTGCCAGCAGTCAGGCCGGGGGACAGGGCAGATATGGCTACACCTTC. It encodes CASSQAGGQGRYGYTF.

The CDR3 sequence is CASSHGTGTYEQYF. CDR3 nucleotide sequence: TGTGCCAGCAGCCACGGGACAGGCACCTACGAGCAGTACTTC. The chain is built from TRBV7-8 and TRBJ2-7; 8 bases line up with TRBD1. In germline, CDR1 is SGHVS, CDR2 FQNEAQ. V lost 5 bases to trimming and J lost 2 bases; unmatched junction nucleotides: 5. This CDR3 is built from 14 residues. The whole variable domain, filled in from reference TRBV7-8 and TRBJ2-7, reads GAGVSQSPRYKVAKRGQDVALRCDPISGHVSLFWYQQALGQGPEFLTYFQNEAQLDKSGLPSDRFFAERPEGSVSTLKIQRTQQEDSAVYLCASSHGTGTYEQYFGPGTRLTVT.

The V and J genes are TRBV7-2 and TRBJ2-5; TRBD1 matches at 7 bases. The V segment lost 2 bases and the J segment 14 bases; nucleotides outside the gene matches: 8. CDR1 SGHTA and CDR2 FQGNSA come from the germline V gene. The CDR3 contains 12 residues. CDR3 sequence (DNA): TGTGCCAGCAGCTTAACGGGGACAGTCTTATACTTC. This codes for CASSLTGTVLYF.

The chain joins TRBV5-6 to TRBJ2-6; perhaps TRBD2 as D (5 bases). The CDR3 length is 16 residues. Germline CDR1 and CDR2: SGHDT and YYEEEE. Deletions cut 0 bases from V and 1 base from J, with 8 bases between. DNA for the CDR3: TGTGCCAGCAGCTTGGCCACGGGATCTGGGGCCAACGTCCTGACTTTC. Its translation is CASSLATGSGANVLTF.

The CDR3 reads CASSRDRYYEQYF. The DNA of the CDR3 is TGTGCCAGTAGCAGGGACAGGTACTACGAGCAGTACTTC. The V gene is TRBV19, the J gene TRBJ2-7; 8 positions match TRBD1. Germline CDR1 is LNHDA and CDR2 is SQIVND (reference sequence). The V segment lost 6 bases and the J segment 3 bases; nucleotides outside the gene matches: 4. This CDR3 is 13 amino acids long.

This chain joins TRBV19 and TRBJ2-3; 7 bases align to TRBD2. V lost 3 bases and J lost 0; bases outside the gene matches: 12. The CDR3 length is 18 residues. The germline V gene encodes CDR1 LNHDA and CDR2 SQIVND (reference sequence). The CDR3, as DNA: TGTGCCAGTAGTATGGCAGCGGGGCGGCCCCGAAGCACAGATACGCAGTATTTT. Its translation: CASSMAAGRPRSTDTQYF.

CDR3 region: CASSGLANYGYTF. For the CDR3, the DNA is TGCGCCAGCAGCGGACTCGCTAACTATGGCTACACCTTC. The V and J genes are TRBV5-1 and TRBJ1-2; D gene uncertain. The length of the CDR3 is 13 residues. Between the trimmed V and J ends, which lost 4 bases and 0 bases, there was a span of 7 bases. From germline, CDR1 is SGHRS and CDR2 YFSETQ.

This clone was detected a few times. The rearrangement uses TRBV5-1 and TRBJ2-5; D unclear. The CDR3 contains 13 residues. CDR1 is SGHRS and CDR2 is YFSETQ in the germline V gene. Trimming took off 2 bases at V and 1 base at J, with 6 bases between the two ends. Here the CDR3 reads CASSLPGQETQYF. In nucleotides, the CDR3 is TGCGCCAGCAGCTTACCAGGCCAAGAGACCCAGTACTTC.